These 29 T cell receptor beta chains share one sample of origin, sequenced in a study of beta chain features in type 1 diabetes. Expressed TCRB transcripts were sequenced, since all the RNA that had been isolated was reverse transcribed. Sequenced by immunoSEQ multiplex PCR; TCRdb stores in-frame clones only, minus some. Of approximately 170,000 clones listed, 63% are singletons. These TCRs are of unknown antigen specificity. The study's findings and limits: TCRB CDR3s were moderately but significantly shorter in Type 1 diabetes patients in all four CD4+ subsets.

Sequencing input: naive CD4+ T cells from blood. Receptors were obtained from a man aged 30 to 45 with type 1 diabetes.

The V and J genes are TRBV25-1 and TRBJ2-3, with D possibly being TRBD1 or TRBD2 (5 bases each). Germline values: CDR1 MGHDK, CDR2 SYGVNS. The CDR3 contains 16 residues. Trimming shortened V by 2 bases and J by 0 bases, and 12 bases separated the two germline ends. CDR3 nucleotides: TGTGCCAGCAGTGAAGGACACGGGGCTAGCACAGATACGCAGTATTTT. Protein: CASSEGHGASTDTQYF. Full variable domain (outside the CDR3, taken from reference TRBV25-1 and TRBJ2-3): EADIYQTPRYLVIGTGKKITLECSQTMGHDKMYWYQQDPGMELHLIHYSYGVNSTEKGDLSSESTVSRIRTEHFPLTLESARPSHTSQYLCASSEGHGASTDTQYFGPGTRLTVL.

The gene calls are TRBV9 and TRBJ1-6; D is possibly TRBD1 (5 bases). V was cut by 0 bases and J by 5 bases, with 9 bases left in between. The V gene's germline CDR1 is SGDLS and CDR2 YYNGEE. The CDR3 is 15 residues long. The chain's CDR3 is CASSVAGRDNSPLHF. The CDR3 bases are TGTGCCAGCAGCGTAGCTGGCAGGGATAATTCACCCCTCCACTTT.

The chain has TRBV29-1 and TRBJ1-2; TRBD1 aligns across 10 bases. The CDR3 totals 15 residues. Germline trimming cut 3 bases from V and 4 bases from J; bases unmatched to any gene: 8. The germline gives CDR1 SQVTM, CDR2 ANQGSEA. The CDR3 nucleotides are TGCAGCGTTGACGCGCCCGGACAGGGGGGCTATGGCTACACCTTC. Translated, it gives CSVDAPGQGGYGYTF.

The CDR3 spells CASSIVSAAGANVLTF. The CDR3 DNA sequence: TGTGCCAGTAGTATCGTGAGCGCGGCTGGGGCCAACGTCCTGACTTTC. The chain joins TRBV19 to TRBJ2-6; D unresolved. The CDR3 extends over 16 amino acids. The V and J ends lost 3 bases and 2 bases respectively, with 11 bases between them. Germline V gene lookup returns CDR1 LNHDA and CDR2 SQIVND (reference sequence). Full variable domain (remainder filled in from reference TRBV19 and TRBJ2-6): DGGITQSPKYLFRKEGQNVTLSCEQNLNHDAMYWYRQDPGQGLRLIYYSQIVNDFQKGDIAEGYSVSREKKESFPLTVTSAQKNPTAFYLCASSIVSAAGANVLTFGAGSRLTVL.

This clone was observed a handful of times. J is TRBJ1-2 and V is TRBV29-1, with D maybe TRBD1 (5 bases). The CDR3 is 13 amino acids. V shed 4 bases and J shed 8 bases, with 17 bases lying between them. Germline loops: CDR1 SQVTM, CDR2 ANQGSEA. CDR3 amino acids: CSVVVQGVGGYTF. CDR3 nucleotides: TGCAGCGTTGTCGTCCAGGGTGTAGGCGGCTACACCTTC.

V and J are TRBV14 and TRBJ2-7, with 12 bases identical to TRBD2. The CDR3 has 14 amino acids. V shed 4 bases and J 7 bases; nucleotides not matched to a gene: 5. The germline V gene has CDR1 SGHDN and CDR2 FVKESK. This CDR3 reads CASSPALAGGEQYF. As DNA, the CDR3 is TGTGCCAGCAGCCCGGCACTAGCGGGGGGAGAGCAGTACTTC.

This chain joins TRBV27 and TRBJ2-7; 11 bases are a match to TRBD1. CDR3 length equals 14 residues. Germline lookup yields CDR1 MNHEY and CDR2 SMNVEV (reference sequence). The trim removed 6 bases at V and 3 bases at J, leaving 4 bases unmatched. The CDR3 here is CASRGQGEDYEQYF. The CDR3 coding sequence is TGTGCCAGCAGGGGACAGGGGGAAGACTACGAGCAGTACTTC.

V is TRBV5-6 and J is TRBJ2-7; no firm D call. V was shortened by 0 bases and J by 2 bases, with 12 bases between the two germline ends. The CDR3 totals 15 residues. Germline assignment: CDR1 SGHDT and CDR2 YYEEEE. The CDR3 sequence is CASSLEGSGTYEQYF. Written as DNA, the CDR3 is TGTGCCAGCAGCTTGGAAGGGTCAGGAACCTACGAGCAGTACTTC.

This clone was counted a few times. The sample has other DNA sequences that encode this CDR3 too. The genes are TRBV9 and TRBJ2-7; 10 bases align to TRBD1. The CDR3 length is 14 residues. Per germline, CDR1 SGDLS and CDR2 YYNGEE. V lost 3 bases to trimming and J lost 4 bases; unmatched junction nucleotides: 4. In DNA form, the CDR3 reads TGTGCCAGCAGCGACCGGGACAGGGGATACGAGCAGTACTTC. It is translated as CASSDRDRGYEQYF.

The rearrangement links TRBV25-1 to TRBJ1-1; 10 bases align to TRBD1. The CDR3 contains 14 residues. V was pared by 6 bases and J by 4 bases, with 5 bases of the junction left unmatched. Germline V gene data show CDR1 as MGHDK and CDR2 as SYGVNS. The CDR3: CASRAGQGFTEAFF. CDR3 DNA sequence: TGTGCCAGCAGGGCGGGACAGGGGTTCACTGAAGCTTTCTTT.

The chain uses TRBV9 and TRBJ2-6; 7 bases map to TRBD1. CDR1 is SGDLS and CDR2 is YYNGEE in the germline V gene. The CDR3 is 16 residues long. V was pared by 5 bases and J by 0 bases, with 5 bases of the junction left unmatched. CDR3 nucleotide sequence: TGTGCCAGCAGGGGGGACAGACCCTCTGGGGCCAACGTCCTGACTTTC. Its protein is CASRGDRPSGANVLTF.

This chain links TRBV7-2 with TRBJ2-7, with D possibly being TRBD2 (6 bases). V lost 1 base and J lost 2, with 9 bases in between. This CDR3 is built from 14 residues. Germline lookup yields CDR1 SGHTA and CDR2 FQGNSA. CDR3 nucleotides: TGTGCCAGCAGCTTAGGACTAGGTACCTACGAGCAGTACTTC. As protein: CASSLGLGTYEQYF. The full variable domain, its missing parts supplied by reference TRBV7-2 and TRBJ2-7, is GAGVSQSPSNKVTEKGKDVELRCDPISGHTALYWYRQSLGQGLEFLIYFQGNSAPDKSGLPSDRFSAERTGGSVSTLTIQRTQQEDSAVYLCASSLGLGTYEQYFGPGTRLTVT.

The chain combines TRBV30 with TRBJ2-1; D not certain. V gave up 5 bases and J gave up 0 bases, with 8 bases separating them. Germline CDR1 reads GTSNPN; CDR2 reads SVGIG (reference sequence). This CDR3 is 13 amino acids long. The DNA of the CDR3 is TGTGCCTGGGCTATGGGCTCCTACAATGAGCAGTTCTTC. Translation: CAWAMGSYNEQFF. Together with reference TRBV30 and TRBJ2-1, the CDR3 gives the full variable domain: SQTIHQWPATLVQPVGSPLSLECTVEGTSNPNLYWYRQAAGRGLQLLFYSVGIGQISSEVPQNLSASRPQDRQFILSSKKLLLSDSGFYLCAWAMGSYNEQFFGPGTRLTVL.

The chain couples TRBV4-3 to TRBJ2-1; TRBD2 agrees at 10 bases. The CDR3 sequence is 16 residues long. The germline CDR1 and CDR2 sequences are LGHNA and YSLEER. Trimming at V came to 3 bases and at J to 7 bases, leaving 9 bases not matched to a gene. DNA for the CDR3: TGCGCCAGCAGCCAGGCTAGCGGGGGCCGGCGGAATGAGCAGTTCTTC. Protein: CASSQASGGRRNEQFF.

The table lists this clone with a count of one. The chain recombines TRBV30 with TRBJ2-5, with unresolved D. CDR1 is GTSNPN, CDR2 SVGIG, per germline (reference sequence). Trimming took off 2 bases at V and 0 bases at J, with 1 base between the two ends. The CDR3 covers 11 residues. The CDR3 DNA reads as TGTGCCTGGAGTAACCAAGAGACCCAGTACTTC. It translates to CAWSNQETQYF.

The sample holds a few counts of this clone. The chain combines TRBV7-2 with TRBJ1-6, with a tentative D call TRBD1 (5 bases). The CDR3 extends over 13 amino acids. Trimming cost V 5 bases and J 8 bases, with 10 bases left between them. The germline V gene encodes CDR1 SGHTA and CDR2 FQGNSA. The CDR3 DNA reads as TGTGCCAGCAGCCGCGTAGGGGATTCACCCCTCCACTTT. It yields the protein CASSRVGDSPLHF.

This clone was found a few times. This chain links TRBV14 with TRBJ2-7, with 8 bases matching TRBD1. V gave up 8 bases and J gave up 4 bases; unmatched junction bases: 1. Germline values: CDR1 SGHDN, CDR2 FVKESK. CDR3 length: 11 amino acids. CDR3 residues: CASGQGYEQYF. CDR3 coding DNA: TGTGCCAGCGGACAGGGATACGAGCAGTACTTC.

The gene calls are TRBV29-1 and TRBJ2-1, with D perhaps assigned TRBD1 or TRBD2 (5 bases each). The germline V gene has CDR1 SQVTM and CDR2 ANQGSEA. V lost 7 bases, J lost 6 bases, and 19 bases lay in between. The CDR3 totals 14 residues. CDR3: CSGRVGAGTNEQFF. The CDR3 DNA is TGCAGCGGCAGGGTCGGGGCCGGTACCAATGAGCAGTTCTTC.

V is TRBV7-9 and J is TRBJ2-5, with D maybe TRBD2 (5 bases). The V end was cut by 3 bases, the J end by 2 bases, with 13 bases between. From germline, CDR1 is SEHNR and CDR2 FQNEAQ (reference sequence). The CDR3 has 15 amino acids. CDR3 nucleotide sequence: TGTGCCAGCAGCTTGCTGGAGACGGGGCAAGAGACCCAGTACTTC. Its translation: CASSLLETGQETQYF.

The chain employs TRBV10-3 and TRBJ2-5, with D perhaps being TRBD1 or TRBD2 (5 bases each). The CDR3 has 13 residues. Germline CDR1 is ENHRY and CDR2 is SYGVKD. V was shortened by 6 bases and J by 2 bases, with 10 bases between the two germline ends. CDR3 nucleotide sequence: TGTGCCATCAGGGGGACCGTACAAGAGACCCAGTACTTC. Amino acid sequence: CAIRGTVQETQYF.

This chain connects TRBV4-3 to TRBJ2-3; 11 positions agree with TRBD2. This CDR3 comprises 16 residues. CDR1 is LGHNA and CDR2 is YSLEER in the germline V gene. V trimming: 4 bases; J trimming: 0 bases; junction bases outside the gene matches: 3. CDR3 sequence reads: CASSRRLAGSTDTQYF. The DNA of the CDR3 is TGCGCCAGCAGCCGCCGACTAGCGGGGAGCACAGATACGCAGTATTTT.

The chain uses TRBV5-6 and TRBJ1-5; D is uncertain. In germline, CDR1 is SGHDT, CDR2 YYEEEE. The CDR3 is 13 amino acids. V was trimmed by 4 bases and J by 6 bases, leaving 11 bases between them. Here the CDR3 DNA reads TGTGCCAGCAGCCGAGCGGTAGGTCAGCCCCAGCATTTT. Its protein product is CASSRAVGQPQHF.

The genes are TRBV4-3 and TRBJ2-7; D is perhaps TRBD1 (6 bases). The germline V and J ends were trimmed by 4 bases and 4 bases, with 11 bases remaining between them. The CDR3 extends over 13 amino acids. CDR1 and CDR2 from the germline V gene are LGHNA and YSLEER. CDR3 DNA: TGCGCCAGCAGCCGGGTACAGGGTTACGAGCAGTACTTC. Protein product: CASSRVQGYEQYF.

This clone has more than one count but fewer than ten. The V gene is TRBV7-2, the J gene TRBJ2-3; 14 bases fit TRBD2. Losses at the gene ends were 6 bases for V and 3 bases for J; bases not matched to a gene: 5. This CDR3 region has 16 residues. Germline CDR1 and CDR2: SGHTA and FQGNSA. The CDR3 is CASSPGLAGETDTQYF. CDR3 in DNA: TGTGCCAGCAGTCCGGGACTAGCGGGGGAAACAGATACGCAGTATTTT.

The V gene is TRBV29-1, the J gene TRBJ1-1; D may be TRBD1 (5 bases). Germline assignment: CDR1 SQVTM and CDR2 ANQGSEA. The CDR3 extends over 15 amino acids. V gave up 7 bases and J gave up 0 bases, with 18 bases separating them. The CDR3 sequence is CSAIPGTLLNTEAFF. CDR3 coding DNA: TGCAGCGCTATTCCAGGGACCCTTCTGAACACTGAAGCTTTCTTT.

The CDR3 DNA reads as TGTGCCAGCAGCGCCGGGACTGCCAATGAGCAGTTCTTC. This codes for CASSAGTANEQFF. The chain joins TRBV2 to TRBJ2-1; D might be TRBD2 (6 bases). The CDR3 is 13 amino acids. Germline CDR1 and CDR2: SNHLY and FYNNEI. V lost 6 bases and J lost 6, with 12 bases in between.

The sample holds a few counts of this clone. The chain recombines TRBV29-1 with TRBJ2-5; unclear D gene. The V and J ends lost 3 bases and 1 base respectively, with 12 bases between them. The V gene's germline CDR1 is SQVTM and CDR2 ANQGSEA. The CDR3 contains 14 residues. CDR3 protein: CSVEMGSAQETQYF. The DNA of the CDR3 is TGCAGCGTTGAGATGGGCAGTGCCCAAGAGACCCAGTACTTC.

This chain links TRBV11-2 with TRBJ2-5; 8 positions agree with TRBD2. Unmatched junction bases numbered 6, after V lost 2 bases and J lost 1 base. The CDR3 spans 16 residues. CDR1 is SGHAT and CDR2 is FQNNGV in the germline V gene. This chain's CDR3 is CASSLQSGGLQETQYF. The CDR3 bases are TGTGCCAGCAGCTTACAAAGCGGGGGCCTCCAAGAGACCCAGTACTTC.

V gene TRBV5-6 combines with J gene TRBJ2-7; D unresolved. Per germline, CDR1 SGHDT and CDR2 YYEEEE. This CDR3 has 12 amino acids. Trimming shortened V by 4 bases and J by 8 bases, and 13 bases separated the two germline ends. For the CDR3, the DNA is TGTGCCAGCAGCCACTATGCCGATCAGCAGTACTTC. Protein product: CASSHYADQQYF.